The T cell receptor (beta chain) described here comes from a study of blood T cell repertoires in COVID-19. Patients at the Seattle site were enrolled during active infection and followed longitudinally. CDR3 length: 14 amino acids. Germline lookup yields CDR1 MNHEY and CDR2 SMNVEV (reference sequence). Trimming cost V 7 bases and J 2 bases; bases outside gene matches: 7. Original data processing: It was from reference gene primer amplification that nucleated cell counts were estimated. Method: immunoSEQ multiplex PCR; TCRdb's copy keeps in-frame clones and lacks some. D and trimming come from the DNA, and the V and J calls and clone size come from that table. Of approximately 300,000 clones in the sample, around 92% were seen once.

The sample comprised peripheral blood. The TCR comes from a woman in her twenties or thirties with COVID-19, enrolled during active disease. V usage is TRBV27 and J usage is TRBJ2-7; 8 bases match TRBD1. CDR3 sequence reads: CASKLDRAAYEQYF. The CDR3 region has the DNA TGTGCCAGCAAACTGGACAGGGCCGCCTACGAGCAGTACTTC.